This T cell receptor beta chain originates from a study of blood T cell repertoires in COVID-19 (TCRdb year 2020). Describing the broader study: Collaborator samples came from the United States, Italy and Spain and covered acute and convalescent phases of COVID-19. The material from the prospective study consisted of cDNA or gDNA derived from T cells, B-cell-depleted T cells, or PBMCs. A freely available public database, intended as a resource for researchers studying the immune response to SARS-CoV-2, is where the repertoires were released. Where available, HLA class I and class II types were obtained from metadata supplied by the sample provider rather than from assay-based typing. Samples came from the ongoing ImmuneRACE study (first 160 participants) plus 1,254 subjects from 6 global collaborators. A de-identified subject ID, COVID-19 status, age in years and sex were almost always included in the sample metadata. Subjects who had been exposed to COVID-19, were actively infected with it, or had recovered from it provided the deeply sampled blood TCRbeta repertoires that made up the dataset. Overall study results and their limits: How much clinical and demographic metadata was included differed by source and by participant, and the metadata was provided uncurated.

TCRbeta CDR3 regions were amplified from genomic DNA using the immunoSEQ Assay, a bias-controlled multiplex PCR. The original methods were these. The number of nucleated cells in each sample was estimated from the amplification of reference gene primers within the assay. To quantify the absolute abundance of each unique TCRbeta CDR3 rearrangement, sequence reads were collapsed and filtered. Productive Simpson clonality was computed per sample as the square root of Simpson's diversity index over productive rearrangements. Entries here come from immuneACCESS through TCRdb and include only in-frame sequences with V and J called. Some clones fail to appear in such tables; in the studies checked, an unresolved V gene covers under half of the shortfall, and the cause of the remainder is unknown. The V and J calls and clone size come from that table; D and trimming were worked out from the DNA. The sample records about 140,000 clones, approximately 90% of which are singletons. The top ten hold around 4.5% of the sample.

To note about this clone: Its cognate antigen has yet to be identified. No quality values exist for individual bases; no much larger clone is one base distant. Other nucleotide sequences in the sample specify the same CDR3.

V was cut back by 3 bases and J by 2 bases, leaving a gap of 7 bases between them. CDR1 is given as LNHDA and CDR2 as SQIVND, both from the germline V gene (reference sequence). CDR3 length: 13 amino acids, cysteine to phenylalanine. The sequence is cut down to CDR3 DNA, 39 bases in frame from base 1. Whole blood was collected in K2EDTA tubes by collaborating institutions according to the institutions' own protocols. For TCRbeta analysis, collaborators shipped samples in one of three forms: frozen whole blood, isolated PBMCs, or DNA extracted from either of those sample types. The sequenced sample was peripheral blood. This chain is built from TRBV19 and TRBJ1-1, with no confidently assigned D gene. The sequence derives from a woman in her thirties or forties with acute or convalescent COVID-19. The CDR3 sequence is CASSISGNTEAFF. The nucleotide sequence reads TGTGCCAGTAGTATTTCGGGTAACACTGAAGCTTTCTTT.